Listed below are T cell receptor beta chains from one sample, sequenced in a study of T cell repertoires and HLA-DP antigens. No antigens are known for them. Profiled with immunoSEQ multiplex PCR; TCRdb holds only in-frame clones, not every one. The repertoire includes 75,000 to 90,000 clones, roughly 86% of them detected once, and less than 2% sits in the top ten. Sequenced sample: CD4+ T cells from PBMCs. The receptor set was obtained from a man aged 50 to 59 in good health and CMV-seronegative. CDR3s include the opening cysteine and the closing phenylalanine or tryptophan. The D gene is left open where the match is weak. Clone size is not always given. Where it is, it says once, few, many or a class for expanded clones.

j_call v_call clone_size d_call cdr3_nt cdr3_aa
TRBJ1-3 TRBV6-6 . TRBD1 TGTGCCAGCAGGTTAGGACAGGCCTCTGGAAACACCATATATTTT CASRLGQASGNTIYF
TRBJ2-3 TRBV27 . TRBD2 TGTGCCAGCAGTTGGGAGGGAGTAGCGGTCGGCACGGATACGCAGTATTTT CASSWEGVAVGTDTQYF
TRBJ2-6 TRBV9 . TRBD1 TGTGCCAGCAGCGCCACCCCAGGGGGCTCAAACTCTGGGGCCAACGTCCTGACTTTC CASSATPGGSNSGANVLTF
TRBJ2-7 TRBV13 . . TGTGCCAGCAGCAGGCTGAGCTCCTACGAGCAGTACTTC CASSRLSSYEQYF
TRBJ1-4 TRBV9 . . TGTGCCAGCAGCCCGGGGAATCCAAATGAAAAACTGTTTTTT CASSPGNPNEKLFF
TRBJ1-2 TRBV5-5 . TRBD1 TGTGCCAGCAGCTTGGGGACAGGGGTTTCTAACTATGGCTACACCTTC CASSLGTGVSNYGYTF
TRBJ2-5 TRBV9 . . TGTGCCAGCAGCGTAGCTGGGCACCCAATCGAGACCCAGTACTTC CASSVAGHPIETQYF
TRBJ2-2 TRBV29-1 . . TGCAGCGTTGAGTCACAGGGATTAAGGACCGGGGAGCTGTTTTTT CSVESQGLRTGELFF
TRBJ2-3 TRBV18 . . TGTGCCAGCTCACGTGAATGGGGGGCGAGCACAGATACGCAGTATTTT CASSREWGASTDTQYF
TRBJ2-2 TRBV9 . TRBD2 TGTGCCAGCAGCGTAGCAGCTAGCGGGAGAGTAACCGGGGAGCTGTTTTTT CASSVAASGRVTGELFF
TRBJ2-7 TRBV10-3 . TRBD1 TGTGCCATCAGTGCGAATTCCGGGACAGGGGGAAACGAGCAGTACTTC CAISANSGTGGNEQYF
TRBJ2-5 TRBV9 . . TGTGCCAGCAGCGTAGGATCCGACTCTGGGACCCAGTACTTC CASSVGSDSGTQYF
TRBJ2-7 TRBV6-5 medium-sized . TGTGCCAGCAGCAACAGCGCCTACGAGCAGTACTTC CASSNSAYEQYF
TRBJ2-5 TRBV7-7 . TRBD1 TGTGCTAGCAGCTTAGCAGGGACAGGGGAGACCCAGTACTTC CASSLAGTGETQYF
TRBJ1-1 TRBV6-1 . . TGTGCCAGCAGTGAACATAGAAACACTGAAGCTTTCTTT CASSEHRNTEAFF
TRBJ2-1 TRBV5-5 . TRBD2 TGTGCCAGCAGCTCGTCGGGACTAGAAACCGGTGAGCAGTTCTTC CASSSSGLETGEQFF
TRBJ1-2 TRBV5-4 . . TGTGCCAGCAGCGTGGGCGGGGGGCGCGCCTATGGCTACACCTTC CASSVGGGRAYGYTF
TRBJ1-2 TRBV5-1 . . TGCGCCAGCAGGCCCAGGCAAGGCTATGGCTACACCTTC CASRPRQGYGYTF
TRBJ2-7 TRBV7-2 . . TGTGCCAGCAGCCCCAACACCTACGAGCAGTACTTC CASSPNTYEQYF
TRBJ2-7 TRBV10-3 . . TGTGCCATCAGTGAGGATCCAGGACGGGGCGAGCAGTACTTC CAISEDPGRGEQYF
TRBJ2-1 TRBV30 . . TGTGCCTGGAGTGATGGATTCGGGGCGCAGTTCTTC CAWSDGFGAQFF
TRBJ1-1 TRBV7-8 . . TGTGCCAGCAGCTTAGCGTGGGCTGCTAACACTGAAGCTTTCTTT CASSLAWAANTEAFF
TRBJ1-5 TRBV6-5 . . TGTGCCAGCAGCCCAGGTGAGCCCCAGCATTTT CASSPGEPQHF
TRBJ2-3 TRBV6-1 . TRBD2 TGTGCCAGCAGGGGGGGGAATACAGATACGCAGTATTTT CASRGGNTDTQYF
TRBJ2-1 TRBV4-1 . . TGCGCCAGCAGCCAAGAAACGGTTGGCTACAATGAGCAGTTCTTC CASSQETVGYNEQFF
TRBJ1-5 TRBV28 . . TGTGCCAGCAGTTTTCAAAGCTATCAGCCCCAGCATTTT CASSFQSYQPQHF
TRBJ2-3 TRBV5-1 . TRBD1 TGCGCCAGCAGCTGGACAGGGGCAGATACGCAGTATTTT CASSWTGADTQYF
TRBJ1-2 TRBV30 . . TGTGCCCGGGAGGGGAAGCGAAACTATGGCTACACCTTC CAREGKRNYGYTF
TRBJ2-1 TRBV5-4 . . TGTGCCAGCAGCTTCGAACAGAGCTACAATGAGCAGTTCTTC CASSFEQSYNEQFF
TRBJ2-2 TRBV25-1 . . TGTGCCAGCAGTGATGGGGGTGACTGGGAGCTGTTTTTT CASSDGGDWELFF
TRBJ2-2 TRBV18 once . TGTGCCAGCTCACCCGACAGGATGAACACCGGGGAGCTGTTTTTT CASSPDRMNTGELFF
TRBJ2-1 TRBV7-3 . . TGTGCCAGCAGCCTTACGGGGACCCTTAATGAGCAGTTCTTC CASSLTGTLNEQFF
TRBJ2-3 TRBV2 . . TGTGCCAGCAGTGAAGCACTACTAGGGGGCACAGATACGCAGTATTTT CASSEALLGGTDTQYF
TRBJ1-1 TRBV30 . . TGTGCCTGGGAAAGATACGGAGGGAGCACTGAAGCTTTCTTT CAWERYGGSTEAFF
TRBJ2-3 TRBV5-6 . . TGTGCCAGCAGCACGGGACTCCAGAAGAGCACAGATACGCAGTATTTT CASSTGLQKSTDTQYF
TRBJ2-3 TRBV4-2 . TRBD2 TGTGCCAGCAGCCAAGGACTAGCGGGGGGTACCCGCGAAGATACGCAGTATTTT CASSQGLAGGTREDTQYF
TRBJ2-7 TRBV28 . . TGTGCCAGCAGTTTTTTCTCGGGAACCTACGAGCAGTACTTC CASSFFSGTYEQYF
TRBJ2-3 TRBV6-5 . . TGTGCCAGCAGTTATGGGGGGGCGCCGGGAGATACGCAGTATTTT CASSYGGAPGDTQYF
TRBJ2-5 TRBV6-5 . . TGTGCCAGCAGTTATGGGAGCGTCTCCAGTGAGACCCAGTACTTC CASSYGSVSSETQYF
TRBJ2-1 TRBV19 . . TGTGCCACCTCCAAGGACTTCTCCTACAATGAGCAGTTCTTC CATSKDFSYNEQFF
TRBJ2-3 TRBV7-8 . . TGTGCCAGCAGCTTAAAACCCCGCGGGCAAAGGGCAGGACACATCACAGATACGCAGTATTTT CASSLKPRGQRAGHITDTQYF
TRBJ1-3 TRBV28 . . TGTGCCAGCAGTTTATCGCAGCCTGGAAACACCATATATTTT CASSLSQPGNTIYF
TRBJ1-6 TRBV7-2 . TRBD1 TGTGCCAGCAGCAGCGGGACAGATAATTCACCCCTCCACTTT CASSSGTDNSPLHF
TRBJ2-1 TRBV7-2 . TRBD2 TGTGCCAGCAGCCCTGGACTAGCGGGGGGTTATGAGCAGTTCTTC CASSPGLAGGYEQFF
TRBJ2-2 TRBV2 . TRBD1 TGTGCCAGCAGTGATGAGGGGGCGGTCCCCGGGGAGCTGTTTTTT CASSDEGAVPGELFF
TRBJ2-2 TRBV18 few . TGTGCCAGCTCACCTTCAGCCACCGGGGAGCTGTTTTTT CASSPSATGELFF
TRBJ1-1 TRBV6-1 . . TGTGCCAGCAGTAGCCCGGGCTTGAACACTGAAGCTTTCTTT CASSSPGLNTEAFF
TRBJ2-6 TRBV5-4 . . TGTGCCAGCAGCTTGCCAGGGACTGGGGCCAACGTCCTGACTTTC CASSLPGTGANVLTF
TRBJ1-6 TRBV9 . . TGTGCCAGCAGCGAGACAGCAAACGAGGATTCACCCCTCCACTTT CASSETANEDSPLHF
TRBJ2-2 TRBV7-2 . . TGTGCCAGCAGCCCCCAGCCCGCCGGGGAGCTGTTTTTT CASSPQPAGELFF